This T cell receptor beta chain is from a study of T-cell reconstitution after alpha-beta-depleted transplantation in children. Germline V gives CDR1 MNHEY, CDR2 SVGAGI. The CDR3 spans 16 residues. V was shortened by 6 bases and J by 1 base, with 17 bases between the two germline ends. Preparation of the TCRbeta library was carried out with unique molecular identifiers. Via MiXCR, TCRdb re-called the PCR reads, giving one row per CDR3 protein. The sample lists over 200,000 distinct CDR3 sequences; approximately 9.5% were seen once. This clonotype was found many times. The specimen comprised PBMCs from the stem cell graft donor, sampled from the stem cell graft. V usage is TRBV6-5 and J usage is TRBJ2-3; D is uncertain. This clonotype originated in a human donor who donated a stem cell graft to a child with acute lymphoblastic leukemia. Here the CDR3 DNA reads TGTGCCAGCAGCCGCCGAAGGGTGCTTGGCACAGATACGCAGTATTTT. Residues: CASSRRRVLGTDTQYF.